This TCR beta chain was documented in a study of CD8 T cells in ankylosing spondylitis. One entry per CDR3 protein results from TCRdb running MiXCR on the 5' RACE reads. The sample has roughly 220,000 distinct CDR3 sequences, around 18% seen once. Concerning this clonotype: Its antigen is as yet unknown.

Study-wide results and caveats: Seemingly characteristic of ankylosing spondylitis blood was a TCR beta motif consisting of eight highly homologous variants.

CDR1 and CDR2 from the germline V gene are SGDLS and YYNGEE. Trimming removed 0 bases at V and 7 bases at J, with 10 bases between. The CDR3 sequence is 13 residues long. V is TRBV9 and J is TRBJ1-1; D is perhaps TRBD1 (5 bases). This receptor was identified in a male donor with ankylosing spondylitis. Sequencing was done on a sample of blood, either unsorted or a sorted T cell fraction (not recorded which). CDR3 sequence: CASSVEFQGEAFF. The CDR3 DNA follows: TGTGCCAGCAGCGTAGAATTTCAGGGTGAAGCTTTCTTT.